This T cell receptor beta chain was obtained from a study of shared clonotypes between healthy human individuals. Across the whole study: Serving as donors were two women and a few men, whose ages spanned 18 to 49. Overall study results and limits: The expectation was that sequencing depth would affect clonotype sharing among donors. Approximately 4.5% was the fraction of naive CD4 clonotypes found shared across a few donors.

CDR1 and CDR2 (germline): MNHEY, SMNVEV (reference sequence). The V end was cut by 0 bases, the J end by 5 bases, with 5 bases between. This CDR3 has 13 residues. Concerning this clone itself: Its cognate antigen is unknown.

Sequenced by immunoSEQ multiplex PCR; TCRdb stores in-frame clones only, minus some. The sample carries about 2.4 million clones, 93% recorded once. This rearrangement joins TRBV27 to TRBJ2-1, with D unclear. The origin of this receptor is a man younger than 35 in good health. Some clones in this sample may be carry-over from other donors' samples. Sequencing used naive CD4+ T cells from PBMCs. Indicated subset: CD45RA+ positively selected. CDR3 region: CASSLSWNNEQFF. DNA of the CDR3: TGTGCCAGCAGTTTATCTTGGAACAATGAGCAGTTCTTC.